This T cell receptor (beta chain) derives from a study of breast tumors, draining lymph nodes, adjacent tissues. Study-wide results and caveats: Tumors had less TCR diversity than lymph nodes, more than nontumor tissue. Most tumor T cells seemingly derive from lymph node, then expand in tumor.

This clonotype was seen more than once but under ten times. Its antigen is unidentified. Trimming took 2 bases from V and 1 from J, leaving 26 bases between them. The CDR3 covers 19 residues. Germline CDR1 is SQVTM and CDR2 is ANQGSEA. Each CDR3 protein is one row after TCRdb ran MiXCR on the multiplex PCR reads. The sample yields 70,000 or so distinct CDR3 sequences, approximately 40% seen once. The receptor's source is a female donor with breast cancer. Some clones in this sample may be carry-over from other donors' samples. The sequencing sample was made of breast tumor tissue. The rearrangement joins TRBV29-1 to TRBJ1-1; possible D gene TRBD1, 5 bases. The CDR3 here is CSVESVFVIPWTWNTEAFF. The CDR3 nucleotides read TGCAGCGTTGAATCGGTCTTTGTGATACCCTGGACATGGAACACTGAAGCTTTCTTT.